The clone carrying this TCR beta chain was picked up a small number of times. Primers included in the PCR were 60 Vbeta and 13 Jbeta primers. Here immunoSEQ multiplex PCR was the method, and the copy in TCRdb shows in-frame clones only, minus some. Seen here are 170,000 or so clones, around 81% observed once, and the top ten hold 4.5% to 6%. This CDR3 is 15 amino acids long. Per the germline V gene, CDR1 is SQVTM and CDR2 is ANQGSEA. V dropped 5 bases and J dropped 7; count of bases not matched to a gene: 7. These data originate in a study of cytomegalovirus exposure and HLA in healthy donors. Sequenced material: PBMCs. V and J are TRBV29-1 and TRBJ2-2; 13 bases agree with TRBD2. This TCR came from a man in his forties or fifties in good health and CMV-seronegative. The CDR3 region is CSVTRTSGSYGELFF. In DNA, the CDR3 is TGCAGCGTTACCCGGACTAGCGGGAGTTACGGGGAGCTGTTTTTT.